These T cell receptor beta chains were read from a single sample in a study of blood T cell repertoires in COVID-19. TCRdb's table, derived via immunoSEQ multiplex PCR, lists solely in-frame clones and lacks some. The sample contains around 310,000 clones, around 90% of which appear only once. The sample comprised peripheral blood. The receptors come from a woman aged 40 to 50 with COVID-19, enrolled during active disease. Both conserved end residues are part of each CDR3. A D gene is named only where the DNA matches it firmly. The size field is filled for only some rows; it gives once, few, many or a size class.

cdr3_length clone_size d_call j_call v_call cdr3_nt cdr3_aa
15 . TRBD1 TRBJ1-2 TRBV28 TGTGCCAGCAGTTTTGGGTCTACAGGGGGCCGTGGCTACACCTTC CASSFGSTGGRGYTF
15 . . TRBJ1-2 TRBV5-1 TGCGCCAGCAGCTTTTCAGGGGAGAGAAGCTATGGCTACACCTTC CASSFSGERSYGYTF
12 . . TRBJ1-2 TRBV7-9 TGTGCCAGCAGCCGGGACATACGGGGCTACACCTTC CASSRDIRGYTF
17 . . TRBJ2-2 TRBV18 TGTGCCAGCTCACCACCGATAAGACAGGGAGGAACCGGGGAGCTGTTTTTT CASSPPIRQGGTGELFF
15 . . TRBJ1-1 TRBV14 TGTGCCAGCAGCCAAATTTCCGGCGCCAGGGTCGAAGCTTTCTTT CASSQISGARVEAFF
14 . TRBD2 TRBJ2-1 TRBV19 TGTGCCAGTACAGGCGGGAGGTCGTACAATGAGCAGTTCTTC CASTGGRSYNEQFF
16 . TRBD2 TRBJ2-7 TRBV5-6 TGTGCCAGCAGCTTGGCCCTAGCGGGACCGACCTACGAGCAGTACTTC CASSLALAGPTYEQYF
14 . TRBD1 TRBJ1-1 TRBV18 TGTGCCAGCTCACCAAACAGGGGAAACACTGAAGCTTTCTTT CASSPNRGNTEAFF
12 once TRBD1 TRBJ2-1 TRBV27 TGTGCCAGCAGTTTGGACAGGGCAACAGAGTTCTTC CASSLDRATEFF
17 . TRBD1 TRBJ2-3 TRBV5-1 TGCGCCAGCAGCTTGGGGACAGGGGTCACTAGCACAGATACGCAGTATTTT CASSLGTGVTSTDTQYF
12 . . TRBJ1-1 TRBV29-1 TGCAGCGTTGTGCGAGCCCCGAGGGAAGCTTTCTTT CSVVRAPREAFF
16 . . TRBJ1-5 TRBV12-5 TGTGCTAGTGGTTTGGGGGGGGGCAGCGGCAATCAGCCCCAGCATTTT CASGLGGGSGNQPQHF
15 . . TRBJ1-3 TRBV7-8 TGTGCCAGCATAATTCGGCAGGTCCCCGGAAACACCATATATTTT CASIIRQVPGNTIYF
15 . . TRBJ1-1 TRBV28 TGTGCCAGCAGTTTGCCAGCGGGACAGAACACTGAAGCTTTCTTT CASSLPAGQNTEAFF
14 . . TRBJ1-1 TRBV4-1 TGCGCCAGCAGCCAATCAGGGGAGTCTACTGAAGCTTTCTTT CASSQSGESTEAFF
14 once . TRBJ1-1 TRBV9 TGTGCCAGCAGCGTAGTAGAGGATGGTGGTGAAGCTTTCTTT CASSVVEDGGEAFF
14 . . TRBJ2-2 TRBV4-3 TGCGCCAGCAGCCAAGGGGGCTTAACCGGGGAGCTGTTTTTT CASSQGGLTGELFF
16 . . TRBJ1-1 TRBV18 TGTGCCAGCTCCTCATTCGAGGGGGGGGCGATGGATGAAGCTTTCTTT CASSSFEGGAMDEAFF
13 . . TRBJ2-5 TRBV2 TGTGCCAGCAGTGAGGATGCGGGGGAGACCCAGTACTTC CASSEDAGETQYF
17 . TRBD2 TRBJ2-7 TRBV4-1 TGCGCCAGCAGCCACCTTAGCCTGACTAGCGGGGGCTACGAGCAGTACTTC CASSHLSLTSGGYEQYF
15 . . TRBJ2-7 TRBV5-1 TGCGCCAGCAGCTTGGCCGGGGGACAGAACTACGAGCAGTACTTC CASSLAGGQNYEQYF
15 . TRBD2 TRBJ2-3 TRBV27 TGTGCCAGCAGTACCCCGGGGGGGCCAGAAGATACGCAGTATTTT CASSTPGGPEDTQYF